Below, 27 T cell receptor beta chains from the same sample are listed, as sequenced in a study of blood T cell repertoires in COVID-19. Assay: immunoSEQ multiplex PCR; the TCRdb copy retains only in-frame clones and omits some. The table has under 250,000 clones, roughly 80% seen once. Sequenced input: peripheral blood. The receptors were sampled from a woman aged 18-35 years with acute or convalescent COVID-19.

This chain connects TRBV24-1 to TRBJ1-3, with D perhaps TRBD1 (5 bases). The CDR3 extends over 15 amino acids. Between the trimmed V and J ends, which lost 6 bases and 0 bases, there was a span of 11 bases. CDR1 is KGHDR, CDR2 SFDVKD, per germline. The CDR3 loop reads CATSPGGSSGNTIYF. The CDR3 DNA reads TGTGCCACCAGTCCGGGGGGAAGCTCTGGAAACACCATATATTTT.

In nucleotides, the CDR3 is TGTGCCAGCAGTCCGGGAGGGCCGAGGCACTACTACGAGCAGTACTTC. It specifies CASSPGGPRHYYEQYF. The chain employs TRBV27 and TRBJ2-7, with 8 bases that match TRBD2. Germline-derived CDR1 and CDR2 are MNHEY and SMNVEV (reference sequence). V was clipped by 5 bases and J by 3 bases; unmatched bases: 12. This CDR3 region has 16 residues.

The table lists this clone with a few counts. The genes are TRBV28 and TRBJ1-2; D call uncertain. Trimming removed 2 bases from V and 3 bases from J, with 16 bases in between. CDR1 MDHEN and CDR2 SYDVKM come from the germline V gene. CDR3 length equals 16 residues. DNA of the CDR3: TGTGCCAGCAGTTTACCCGCACCGGCCGGAGACTATGGCTACACCTTC. Encoded protein: CASSLPAPAGDYGYTF.

Remarks on this clone: Other DNA variants within this sample encode the same CDR3. The rearrangement links TRBV5-1 to TRBJ1-5, with no clear D. The CDR3 runs to 13 residues. Trimming took 2 bases from V and 1 from J, leaving 4 bases between them. Germline CDR1 is SGHRS and CDR2 is YFSETQ. The chain's CDR3 is CASSLRSNQPQHF. The DNA for the CDR3 is TGCGCCAGCAGCTTACGGAGCAATCAGCCCCAGCATTTT.

The chain uses TRBV4-3 and TRBJ2-3; a weak D match, TRBD2 (6 bases). Deletions cut 3 bases from V and 2 bases from J, with 9 bases between. CDR1 and CDR2 (germline): LGHNA, YSLEER. CDR3 length: 14 residues. CDR3 amino acids: CASSQGGTTDTQYF. For the CDR3, the DNA is TGCGCCAGCAGCCAGGGGGGAACCACAGATACGCAGTATTTT.

J is TRBJ2-7 and V is TRBV5-1, with D possibly matching TRBD2 (6 bases). Trimming removed 0 bases at V and 2 bases at J, with 15 bases between. CDR3 size: 16 residues. The germline V gene encodes CDR1 SGHRS and CDR2 YFSETQ. In DNA, the CDR3 is TGCGCCAGCAGCTTGGCCGTTAGCGGAATCACCTACGAGCAGTACTTC. Residues: CASSLAVSGITYEQYF.

The CDR3 nucleotides read TGTGCCATCAGTGAGGCAGGGGTGGCTGGAAACACCATATATTTT. Amino acids: CAISEAGVAGNTIYF. V usage is TRBV10-3 and J usage is TRBJ1-3, with a possible D match to TRBD1 (6 bases). Germline V CDR1 and CDR2: ENHRY, SYGVKD. Trimming left V 2 bases short and J 2 bases short, with 10 bases between. The CDR3 sequence is 15 residues long.

This chain uses TRBV19 with TRBJ1-5; D call uncertain. CDR3 length: 14 residues. Germline V gene data show CDR1 as LNHDA and CDR2 as SQIVND (reference sequence). Trimming removed 8 bases from V and 0 bases from J, with 11 bases in between. This CDR3 reads CASLDLFSNQPQHF. The CDR3 region has the DNA TGTGCCAGTCTAGACCTATTTAGCAATCAGCCCCAGCATTTT.

This clone is a singleton in its sample. This chain's CDR3 is CASSATGTAKLFF. CDR3 nucleotides: TGCGCCAGCAGCGCAACCGGGACAGCAAAACTGTTTTTT. The chain links TRBV5-1 to TRBJ1-4; 7 bases are a match to TRBD1. CDR1 SGHRS and CDR2 YFSETQ come from the germline V gene. The CDR3 is made up of 13 amino acids. V was clipped by 4 bases and J by 10 bases; unmatched bases: 7. The full variable domain, its missing parts supplied by reference TRBV5-1 and TRBJ1-4, is KAGVTQTPRYLIKTRGQQVTLSCSPISGHRSVSWYQQTPGQGLQFLFEYFSETQRNKGNFPGRFSGRQFSNSRSEMNVSTLELGDSALYLCASSATGTAKLFFGSGTQLSVL.

This clone has just one count. The CDR3 region is CATSDTGQGVDTQYF. The CDR3 DNA follows: TGTGCCACCAGTGACACGGGACAGGGCGTGGATACGCAGTATTTT. This sequence joins TRBV24-1 and TRBJ2-3; 9 positions agree with TRBD1. The CDR3 sequence is 15 residues long. Per the germline V gene, CDR1 is KGHDR and CDR2 is SFDVKD. The V and J ends lost 4 bases and 6 bases, in that order; junction bases with no gene match: 7.

The chain couples TRBV27 to TRBJ1-1; a weak D match, TRBD1 (5 bases). Germline V gene lookup returns CDR1 MNHEY and CDR2 SMNVEV (reference sequence). This CDR3 comprises 13 residues. Trimming removed 3 bases from V and 2 bases from J, with 7 bases in between. CDR3 nucleotides: TGTGCCAGCAGTTTGGGGCCAAACACTGAAGCTTTCTTT. Its protein product is CASSLGPNTEAFF.

The V call is TRBV5-1, the J call TRBJ2-5; 8 positions match TRBD1. This CDR3 region has 14 residues. CDR1 SGHRS and CDR2 YFSETQ come from the germline V gene. The trim removed 4 bases at V and 2 bases at J, leaving 4 bases unmatched. CDR3 bases: TGCGCCAGCAGCCTCTGGACAGGGCAAGAGACCCAGTACTTC. This sequence encodes CASSLWTGQETQYF.

Concerning this clone: This sample includes further DNA sequences coding for the same CDR3. The J gene is TRBJ1-2, the V gene TRBV29-1, with D uncertain. Germline V gives CDR1 SQVTM, CDR2 ANQGSEA. CDR3 length: 13 residues. Trimming shortened V by 0 bases and J by 2 bases, and 7 bases separated the two germline ends. CDR3 nucleotides: TGCAGCGTTGAAGATGGCGGGAACTATGGCTACACCTTC. This translates into CSVEDGGNYGYTF. Together with reference TRBV29-1 and TRBJ1-2, the CDR3 gives the full variable domain: SAVISQKPSRDICQRGTSLTIQCQVDSQVTMMFWYRQQPGQSLTLIATANQGSEATYESGFVIDKFPISRPNLTFSTLTVSNMSPEDSSIYLCSVEDGGNYGYTFGSGTRLTVV.

This clone was seen more than once but under ten times. The chain joins TRBV20-1 to TRBJ1-5; D gene ambiguous. Trimming removed 3 bases from V and 1 base from J, with 4 bases in between. CDR1 is DFQATT, CDR2 SNEGSKA, per germline (reference sequence). The CDR3 has 12 residues. Written as DNA, the CDR3 is TGCAGTGCTAGTCAAAGCAATCAGCCCCAGCATTTT. Translated: CSASQSNQPQHF.

The V gene is TRBV6-1, the J gene TRBJ2-2, with a possible D match to TRBD2 (6 bases). V was clipped by 4 bases and J by 2 bases, with 14 bases between them. The length of the CDR3 is 16 residues. CDR1 and CDR2 (germline): MNHNS, SASEGT. The CDR3 bases are TGTGCCAGCAGTGTGTCTAGCGTTCCTAACACCGGGGAGCTGTTTTTT. Residues: CASSVSSVPNTGELFF.

This clone was detected many times. For the CDR3, the DNA is TGCGCCAGCAGCCCCGACGGGGACTATGGCTACACCTTC. Residues: CASSPDGDYGYTF. This chain joins TRBV4-3 and TRBJ1-2; D uncertain. CDR3 length: 13 amino acids. Germline-derived CDR1 and CDR2 are LGHNA and YSLEER. V shed 4 bases and J shed 3 bases, with 9 bases lying between them.

The chain joins TRBV6-5 to TRBJ1-6, with unresolved D. The germline gives CDR1 MNHEY, CDR2 SVGAGI. V dropped 3 bases and J dropped 0 bases, with 6 bases sitting between them. This CDR3 has 15 residues. CDR3 sequence reads: CASSYASSYNSPLHF. The DNA for the CDR3 is TGTGCCAGCAGTTATGCCAGCTCCTATAATTCACCCCTCCACTTT.

This clone is large. The chain couples TRBV28 to TRBJ2-7, with TRBD2 identical over 7 bases. Trimming took 6 bases from V and 3 from J; bases not matched to a gene: 8. There are 14 residues in the CDR3. Per the germline V gene, CDR1 is MDHEN and CDR2 is SYDVKM. This CDR3 is CASRPAGLNYEQYF. CDR3 sequence (DNA): TGTGCCAGCAGACCCGCGGGACTAAACTACGAGCAGTACTTC.

This clone was found a few times. V usage is TRBV5-6 and J usage is TRBJ1-2; 9 bases line up with TRBD1. Germline V lookup: CDR1 SGHDT, CDR2 YYEEEE. The V and J ends lost 4 bases and 8 bases, in that order; junction bases with no gene match: 6. This CDR3 region has 13 residues. The CDR3 protein is CASSPGQGGGYTF. DNA for the CDR3: TGTGCCAGCAGCCCGGGACAGGGAGGCGGCTACACCTTC.

The chain couples TRBV6-6 to TRBJ2-3; tentative D call: TRBD1 (6 bases). The length of the CDR3 is 15 residues. Germline CDR1 is MNHNY and CDR2 is SVGAGI (reference sequence). Trimming pared 6 bases from V and 1 base from J, leaving 14 bases between. The CDR3 DNA reads TGTGCCAGCAGATTACAGGGTGGGGGCACAGATACGCAGTATTTT. It specifies CASRLQGGGTDTQYF.

The chain combines TRBV3-1 (or the pseudogene TRBV3-2) with TRBJ1-3; no definite D call. V lost 0 bases and J lost 2, with 8 bases in between. This CDR3 has 15 residues. In germline, CDR1 is LGHDT, CDR2 YNNKEL (reference sequence). This CDR3 reads CASSQDHGAGNTIYF. The CDR3 bases are TGTGCCAGCAGCCAAGACCACGGGGCTGGAAACACCATATATTTT.

The CDR3 reads CASRLANSYEQYF. The CDR3 DNA follows: TGTGCCAGCAGACTAGCGAACTCCTACGAGCAGTACTTC. The chain is built from TRBV28 and TRBJ2-7; 7 nucleotides line up with TRBD2. J lost 0 bases, V lost 6 bases, and 2 bases had no gene match. CDR3 length equals 13 residues. Germline V gene data show CDR1 as MDHEN and CDR2 as SYDVKM.

The chain carries TRBV4-1 and TRBJ2-7, with 15 positions matching TRBD2. The J segment lost 4 bases and the V segment lost 5 bases, leaving 6 bases of the junction unmatched. The CDR3 runs to 16 residues. Germline V gene sequence: CDR1 MGHRA, CDR2 YSYEKL. As DNA, the CDR3 is TGCGCCAGCAGCTCCGGACTAGCGGGAGGGGCGTACGAGCAGTACTTC. Amino acids: CASSSGLAGGAYEQYF.

The chain carries TRBV15 and TRBJ2-2; 11 nucleotides match TRBD2. The junction had 8 bases not matched to a gene; V was cut back by 5 bases and J by 6 bases. The length of the CDR3 is 16 residues. Per germline, CDR1 LNHNV and CDR2 YYDKDF (reference sequence). CDR3 in amino acids: CATSVSGRASPGELFF. In nucleotides, the CDR3 is TGTGCCACCAGCGTTAGCGGGAGGGCCTCCCCCGGGGAGCTGTTTTTT.

This chain uses TRBV25-1 with TRBJ2-3; maybe TRBD2 (6 bases). Trimming cost V 5 bases and J 7 bases, with 16 bases left between them. CDR1 MGHDK and CDR2 SYGVNS come from the germline V gene. The CDR3 contains 14 residues. The CDR3 sequence is CASSTGTASYTQYF. As DNA, the CDR3 is TGTGCCAGCAGTACCGGGACTGCCAGTTATACGCAGTATTTT.

This sequence joins TRBV7-9 and TRBJ1-2; 9 positions match TRBD1. The CDR3 is 15 residues long. CDR1 is SEHNR, CDR2 FQNEAQ, per germline (reference sequence). Trimming removed 0 bases from V and 4 bases from J; junction bases left unmatched: 3. The CDR3 region is CASSLAAQGAYGYTF. CDR3 nucleotide sequence: TGTGCCAGCAGCTTAGCTGCACAGGGGGCCTATGGCTACACCTTC.

This clone showed up just a few times. The DNA for the CDR3 is TGTGCCAGCAGTGAAGGACAGGGGGGTGATACGCAGTATTTT. This translates into CASSEGQGGDTQYF. V is TRBV6-4 and J is TRBJ2-3; 10 nucleotides match TRBD1. The CDR3 contains 14 residues. J gave up 6 bases and V 3 bases, and 3 bases lay outside the gene matches. CDR1 is MRHNA and CDR2 is SNTAGT in the germline V gene.